This T cell receptor (beta chain) was observed in a study of molecular identifiers for immune sequencing clone quantification. Germline CDR1 reads MNHEY; CDR2 reads SMNVEV (reference sequence). Trimming took 6 bases from V and 3 from J; bases not matched to a gene: 7. The CDR3 length is 15 residues. Naive CD8 T cells were sorted, and the gate applied was CD8+CD4-CCR7+CD45RA+. In regard to this clonotype: Its specificity is unknown.

TCRdb itself ran the PCR reads through MiXCR, one entry per CDR3 protein. The sample has more than 85,000 distinct CDR3 sequences, roughly a third seen once. The study's findings and limits: In naive cells, clones above 20 RNA copies held under 1% of molecules, whereas in effector cells they held over 97%.

This clonotype was sampled from a human donor in good health. Some libraries in this study had Jurkat cell RNA spiked in. The material sequenced was naive CD8+ T cells from blood, with Jurkat cell RNA spiked in. The subset: FACS-sorted CD8+CD4-CCR7+CD45RA+ naive T cells. The genes are TRBV27 and TRBJ2-7; 11 nucleotides line up with TRBD1. CDR3 in amino acids: CASSRGTGGFYEQYF. The DNA of the CDR3 is TGTGCCAGCAGCAGAGGGACAGGGGGGTTCTACGAGCAGTACTTC.